A selection of T cell receptor beta chains follows, all from one sample in a study of T cells in Graves' hyperthyroidism and ophthalmopathy. TCRdb called the multiplex PCR reads again in MiXCR, with one record for every CDR3 protein. The table lists about 640,000 distinct CDR3 sequences, roughly 20% of them singletons. Sample: blood. The source of these receptors is a man aged 30 to 45 with Graves' ophthalmopathy. The CDR3 runs from the conserved cysteine through the conserved F or W. Fields, in order: J gene, V gene, D gene, clone size, CDR3 DNA, CDR3 protein. A D gene is named only where the DNA matches it firmly. Rows may omit the clone size; those that give it use once, few, many or a size class.

TRBJ2-3,TRBV7-2,.,few,TGTGCCAGCAGCTTAGCCCCAGCGGATTGGGGGCTGCCCACAGATACGCAGTATTTT,CASSLAPADWGLPTDTQYF
TRBJ2-5,TRBV6-1,TRBD1,many,TGTGCCAGCACCGGACAGGGGGCTGGAGAGACCCAGTACTTC,CASTGQGAGETQYF
TRBJ2-7,TRBV7-3,.,few,TGTGCCAGCAGCGTTTACCCGCTAGTGGGCGAGCAGTACTTC,CASSVYPLVGEQYF
TRBJ2-7,TRBV10-2,.,few,TGCGCCAGCGCTCTGGACGGCTCCTACGAGCAGTACTTC,CASALDGSYEQYF
TRBJ1-3,TRBV9,.,.,TGTGCCAGCAGCGGGGAGGGGACAGGAAACACCATATATTTT,CASSGEGTGNTIYF
TRBJ2-3,TRBV6-9,TRBD2,.,TGTGCCAGCAGTTACCTCGGACTAGCGGGAGCCATCACAGATACGCAGTATTTT,CASSYLGLAGAITDTQYF
TRBJ2-7,TRBV20-1,.,.,TGCAGTGCTAAATTTGACCGATACTACGAGCAGTACTTC,CSAKFDRYYEQYF
TRBJ2-1,TRBV30,.,.,TGTGCCTGGGGGGGCCCCATGAATGAGCAGTTCTTC,CAWGGPMNEQFF
TRBJ1-6,TRBV6-1,TRBD1,.,TGTGCCAGCAGTCCCCGGGACAGGGGGCGGACTTCCCAAGATTCACCCCTCCACTTT,CASSPRDRGRTSQDSPLHF
TRBJ2-3,TRBV18,TRBD2,.,TGTGCCAGCTCACCATCCGGGACTAGCGGGAGAACGGGTACAGATACGCAGTATTTT,CASSPSGTSGRTGTDTQYF
TRBJ2-2,TRBV14,.,few,TGTGCCAGCAGCCAAGTCAAGGGTGCCGGGGAGCTGTTTTTT,CASSQVKGAGELFF
TRBJ2-3,TRBV7-2,.,once,TGTGCCAGCAGCTTAGAGGGGGAGGCCCCCACAGATACGCAGTATTTT,CASSLEGEAPTDTQYF
TRBJ2-2,TRBV18,.,few,TGTGCCAGCTCACCACTAGGAGGCGGGGAGCTGTTTTTT,CASSPLGGGELFF
TRBJ2-1,TRBV20-1,TRBD2,few,TGCAGTGCTAGAGTGGCTAGCGGGAGGTACAATGAGCAGTTCTTC,CSARVASGRYNEQFF
TRBJ2-3,TRBV11-2,TRBD1,many,TGTGCCAGCAGCTTGAGCGAGGGGGCGGGTACGCAGTATTTT,CASSLSEGAGTQYF
TRBJ2-7,TRBV5-1,.,few,TGCGCCAGCAGCGGAAGACGGGACATGTGGGAGGGCGAGCAGTACTTC,CASSGRRDMWEGEQYF
TRBJ1-1,TRBV28,.,many,TGTGCCAGCAGTCGCTCCCAGGGAAGGGCTTTCTTT,CASSRSQGRAFF
TRBJ2-2,TRBV4-1,TRBD1,.,TGCGCCAGCAGCCTAACCCTGAGGGGGCCTCGGCGTCCCGGGGAGCTGTTTTTT,CASSLTLRGPRRPGELFF
TRBJ2-3,TRBV11-2,.,many,TGTGCCAGCAGCCCGGGACTCTTCACAGATACGCAGTATTTT,CASSPGLFTDTQYF
TRBJ1-5,TRBV28,.,.,TGTGCCAGCAGTTCCCACGGCATGGGGGGCAATCAGCCCCAGCATTTT,CASSSHGMGGNQPQHF
TRBJ1-1,TRBV7-9,TRBD1,.,TGTGCCAGCAGCTTAGCTGCAGGGGGACATGGCACTGAAGCTTTCTTT,CASSLAAGGHGTEAFF
TRBJ2-1,TRBV4-2,TRBD2,.,TGTGCCAGCAGCCAGGACCTTAGCGGGATTGAGCAGTTCTTC,CASSQDLSGIEQFF
TRBJ1-1,TRBV12-3/TRBV12-4,.,.,TGTGCCAGCGGATCGACTCTGGACACTGAAGCTTTCTTT,CASGSTLDTEAFF
TRBJ2-1,TRBV15,TRBD2,.,TGTGCCACCAGCAGAGTCAGCGGGAGTTCCTACAATGAGCAGTTCTTC,CATSRVSGSSYNEQFF
TRBJ2-7,TRBV27,.,.,TGTGCCAGTGGGGGGGCTAGCGGATACTACGAGCAGTACTTC,CASGGASGYYEQYF
TRBJ2-7,TRBV30,.,.,TGTGCCTGGAGGGCCTCCCTTCCCACAGGGTTTAAGGACTCCTACGAGCAGTACTTC,CAWRASLPTGFKDSYEQYF
TRBJ1-5,TRBV7-8,TRBD1,few,TGTGCCAGCAGCTCGTCCGGGACAGGGATATGGCAGCCCCAGCATTTT,CASSSSGTGIWQPQHF
TRBJ1-1,TRBV12-3/TRBV12-4,TRBD1,few,TGTGCCAGCAGGCGGACAGGGGGCTGGGGGAACACTGAAGCTTTCTTT,CASRRTGGWGNTEAFF
TRBJ1-6,TRBV12-3/TRBV12-4,.,few,TGTGCCAGCAGTCCGGGACGGTATAATTCACCCCTCCACTTT,CASSPGRYNSPLHF
TRBJ2-7,TRBV10-3,.,.,TGTGCCATCAGGGAAAATCCGGGACAAAACTACGAGCAGTACTTC,CAIRENPGQNYEQYF
TRBJ2-3,TRBV2,TRBD2,many,TGTGCCAGCAGTGAAACCTTAGCGGGAGAGGCGGATACGCAGTATTTT,CASSETLAGEADTQYF
TRBJ2-3,TRBV27,.,many,TGTGCCAGCAGTTCCCCGGTCACAGATACGCAGTATTTT,CASSSPVTDTQYF
TRBJ2-1,TRBV10-3,TRBD2,.,TGTGCCATCAGTTCAGCTAGCGGGAGGGTGAATGAGCAGTTCTTC,CAISSASGRVNEQFF
TRBJ2-3,TRBV19,.,.,TGTGCCAGTAGCGCTCGAGCGGTCGCACCCACAGATACGCAGTATTTT,CASSARAVAPTDTQYF
TRBJ2-7,TRBV6-2/TRBV6-3,TRBD2,.,TGTGCCAGTCACCACCCTGGACTAGCGGGGACGTACAAGCAGTACTTC,CASHHPGLAGTYKQYF
TRBJ2-3,TRBV7-9,.,.,TGTGCCAGCAGCTTAGTGGTTGGGTCCACAGATACGCAGTATTTT,CASSLVVGSTDTQYF
TRBJ2-3,TRBV2,.,.,TGTGCCAGCAGTGAAGCGCGGGCCGACACAGATACGCAGTATTTT,CASSEARADTDTQYF
TRBJ2-1,TRBV6-1,.,.,TGTGCCAGCAGACCGACGGCCAGGTACAATGAGCAGTTCTTC,CASRPTARYNEQFF
TRBJ2-5,TRBV27,TRBD1,.,TGTGCCAGCAAGGAGGGGACAGGCGTGACCCAGTACTTC,CASKEGTGVTQYF
TRBJ2-2,TRBV11-2,TRBD2,few,TGTGCCAGCAGCTTAGAGCTAGCGGGCCAAACCGGGGAGCTGTTTTTT,CASSLELAGQTGELFF
TRBJ2-7,TRBV15,TRBD1,.,TGTGCCACCAGCAGAGACCCCCAGACAGGGAGCGAGCAGTACTTC,CATSRDPQTGSEQYF
TRBJ2-2,TRBV4-2,TRBD1,.,TGTGCCAGCCGAGGGACAGGGGACACCGGGGAGCTGTTTTTT,CASRGTGDTGELFF
TRBJ1-1,TRBV20-1,TRBD1,few,TGCAGTGCTAGAGGGGGACAGGGGAGGACTGAAGCTTTCTTT,CSARGGQGRTEAFF
TRBJ1-3,TRBV6-1,.,few,TGTGCCAGCAGTCAGACAGGTCTCAGGGGAAACACCATATATTTT,CASSQTGLRGNTIYF
TRBJ2-2,TRBV6-1,TRBD2,few,TGTGCCAGCAGCCCTAGCGGACTAGCGGGAGGGAACACCGGGGAGCTGTTTTTT,CASSPSGLAGGNTGELFF
TRBJ2-4,TRBV27,.,.,TGTGCCAGCAGTTTAGGTATGCCTGGGGCCAAAAACATTCAGTACTTC,CASSLGMPGAKNIQYF
TRBJ2-1,TRBV19,TRBD1,.,TGTGCCAGTACCGGGACAGGGCGGAATGAGCAGTTCTTC,CASTGTGRNEQFF
TRBJ2-1,TRBV5-1,TRBD2,few,TGCGCCAGCAGCTTCCGCGGGAGCGGTGAGCAGTTCTTC,CASSFRGSGEQFF
TRBJ2-7,TRBV27,TRBD1,few,TGTGCCAGCAGTTTGTGGGGACAGTCCTACGAGCAGTACTTC,CASSLWGQSYEQYF
TRBJ1-1,TRBV12-3/TRBV12-4,.,.,TGTGCCAGCAGTCCCGGGGCGGGTGAAGCTTTCTTT,CASSPGAGEAFF
TRBJ2-7,TRBV6-1,TRBD1,many,TGTGCCAGCAGTCCCGGGACAGGGGTCCACGAGCAGTACTTC,CASSPGTGVHEQYF
TRBJ2-5,TRBV3-1,.,.,TGTGCCAGCAGCCAAGGCCAGGGACCACAAGAGACCCAGTACTTC,CASSQGQGPQETQYF
TRBJ2-1,TRBV3-1,TRBD2,few,TGTGCCAGCAGCAGCGGACTAGCGCAGGGAGAGCAGTTCTTC,CASSSGLAQGEQFF
TRBJ1-5,TRBV20-1,.,.,TGCAGTGCTAGAGACAGGGCGGGGCAGCCCCAGCATTTT,CSARDRAGQPQHF
TRBJ1-1,TRBV27,TRBD1,.,TGTGCCAGCCAACGACAGGGATTGAACACTGAAGCTTTCTTT,CASQRQGLNTEAFF
TRBJ2-3,TRBV12-3/TRBV12-4,TRBD2,.,TGTGCCAGCAGTTTGAGAGCGGGAGTGAGCACAGATACGCAGTATTTT,CASSLRAGVSTDTQYF
TRBJ2-1,TRBV6-9,TRBD2,few,TGTGCCAGCAGTTTCACTAGCGGGAGGATGGTCGATGAGCAGTTCTTC,CASSFTSGRMVDEQFF
TRBJ2-7,TRBV9,.,few,TGTGCCAGCAGCGTTTCGGACTCTCCCCTACCCCTGTACTTC,CASSVSDSPLPLYF
TRBJ2-2,TRBV12-3/TRBV12-4,.,.,TGTGCCAGCAGTTTTGGTCCGACGATAGAGCTGTTTTTT,CASSFGPTIELFF